These T cell receptor beta chains were read from a single sample in a study of blood T cell repertoires in COVID-19. Only in-frame clones appear in the TCRdb table, and some are missing; sequencing was by immunoSEQ multiplex PCR. The sample yields roughly 220,000 clones, about four fifths seen once. The material sequenced was PBMCs or T cells enriched from blood (not recorded which). Receptor source: a woman aged 40 to 50 with acute COVID-19. Both conserved end residues are part of each CDR3. The order of the fields is V gene, J gene, CDR3 protein.

V gene: TRBV18; J gene: TRBJ1-5; CDR3 protein: CASSPRQGIFGPQHF
V gene: TRBV28; J gene: TRBJ2-5; CDR3 protein: CASSLAYQETQYF
V gene: TRBV7-2; J gene: TRBJ2-7; CDR3 protein: CASSVALAGRNEQYF
V gene: TRBV6-1; J gene: TRBJ2-1; CDR3 protein: CASSEKSATSGKAYNEQFF
V gene: TRBV6-1; J gene: TRBJ2-7; CDR3 protein: CASSEETGVTYEQYF
V gene: TRBV19; J gene: TRBJ1-6; CDR3 protein: CASSTTGTLASPLHF
V gene: TRBV7-7; J gene: TRBJ1-1; CDR3 protein: CASSKGGGSEAFF
V gene: TRBV4-1; J gene: TRBJ2-5; CDR3 protein: CASSRVREEGETQYF
V gene: TRBV19; J gene: TRBJ1-1; CDR3 protein: CASSIRRASGASEAFF
V gene: TRBV7-9; J gene: TRBJ2-1; CDR3 protein: CASSPRASGVYNEQFF
V gene: TRBV24-1; J gene: TRBJ2-3; CDR3 protein: CATSDFRGSDTQYF
V gene: TRBV7-2; J gene: TRBJ2-7; CDR3 protein: CASSLLWGGKNEQYF
V gene: TRBV30; J gene: TRBJ2-7; CDR3 protein: CAWKRGLGYEQYF
V gene: TRBV4-3; J gene: TRBJ1-1; CDR3 protein: CASNSKAAGGTTEAFF
V gene: TRBV6-2/TRBV6-3; J gene: TRBJ2-2; CDR3 protein: CASSYSPRQGTGELFF
V gene: TRBV19; J gene: TRBJ2-3; CDR3 protein: CASSIQALSTDTQYF
V gene: TRBV29-1; J gene: TRBJ2-3; CDR3 protein: CSVERGTAPDTQYF
V gene: TRBV19; J gene: TRBJ2-5; CDR3 protein: CASSNRQRETQYF
V gene: TRBV19; J gene: TRBJ1-5; CDR3 protein: CASSIVGAANQPQHF
V gene: TRBV3-1/TRBV3-2; J gene: TRBJ1-1; CDR3 protein: CASSFRWDRANTEAFF
V gene: TRBV7-6; J gene: TRBJ2-3; CDR3 protein: CASSSTGTKGDTQYF
V gene: TRBV21-1; J gene: TRBJ1-3; CDR3 protein: CASSRTDSGNTIYF
V gene: TRBV19; J gene: TRBJ2-2; CDR3 protein: CASSGADSTGELFF
V gene: TRBV19; J gene: TRBJ2-1; CDR3 protein: CASSPERLSYNEQFF
V gene: TRBV2; J gene: TRBJ1-1; CDR3 protein: CASRGGQINTEAFF
V gene: TRBV29-1; J gene: TRBJ1-2; CDR3 protein: CSVADNNYGYTF
V gene: TRBV18; J gene: TRBJ2-5; CDR3 protein: CASSPPSKETQYF
V gene: TRBV5-1; J gene: TRBJ2-2; CDR3 protein: CASSWGQGGTGELFF
V gene: TRBV29-1; J gene: TRBJ1-5; CDR3 protein: CSGGTGRNQPQHF
V gene: TRBV10-1; J gene: TRBJ2-3; CDR3 protein: CASSESSSGGSQYF
V gene: TRBV2; J gene: TRBJ1-5; CDR3 protein: CASRSGQGYQPQHF
V gene: TRBV28; J gene: TRBJ2-7; CDR3 protein: CASISSGDEQYF
V gene: TRBV12-3/TRBV12-4; J gene: TRBJ2-7; CDR3 protein: CASSFGPGAQYF
V gene: TRBV28; J gene: TRBJ1-1; CDR3 protein: CASSFVVSTGPGTEAFF
V gene: TRBV14; J gene: TRBJ1-6; CDR3 protein: CASSERVTHGSPLHF
V gene: TRBV6-2/TRBV6-3; J gene: TRBJ2-7; CDR3 protein: CASSYSGYYDEQYF
V gene: TRBV28; J gene: TRBJ2-7; CDR3 protein: CASNQPGQGAEQYF